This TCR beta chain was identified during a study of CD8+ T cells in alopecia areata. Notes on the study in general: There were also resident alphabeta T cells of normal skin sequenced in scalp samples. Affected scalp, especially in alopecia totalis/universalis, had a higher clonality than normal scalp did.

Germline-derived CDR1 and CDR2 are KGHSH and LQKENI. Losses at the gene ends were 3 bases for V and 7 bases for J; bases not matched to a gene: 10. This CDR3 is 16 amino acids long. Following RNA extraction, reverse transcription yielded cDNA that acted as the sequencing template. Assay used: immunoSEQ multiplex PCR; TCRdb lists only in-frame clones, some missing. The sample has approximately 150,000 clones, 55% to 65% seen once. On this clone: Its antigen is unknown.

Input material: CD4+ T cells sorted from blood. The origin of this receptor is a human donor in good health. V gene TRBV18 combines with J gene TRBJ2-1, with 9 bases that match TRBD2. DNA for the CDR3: TGTGCCAGCTCACCGGCTCTTCTAGCGGGAACGAATGAGCAGTTCTTC. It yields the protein CASSPALLAGTNEQFF.